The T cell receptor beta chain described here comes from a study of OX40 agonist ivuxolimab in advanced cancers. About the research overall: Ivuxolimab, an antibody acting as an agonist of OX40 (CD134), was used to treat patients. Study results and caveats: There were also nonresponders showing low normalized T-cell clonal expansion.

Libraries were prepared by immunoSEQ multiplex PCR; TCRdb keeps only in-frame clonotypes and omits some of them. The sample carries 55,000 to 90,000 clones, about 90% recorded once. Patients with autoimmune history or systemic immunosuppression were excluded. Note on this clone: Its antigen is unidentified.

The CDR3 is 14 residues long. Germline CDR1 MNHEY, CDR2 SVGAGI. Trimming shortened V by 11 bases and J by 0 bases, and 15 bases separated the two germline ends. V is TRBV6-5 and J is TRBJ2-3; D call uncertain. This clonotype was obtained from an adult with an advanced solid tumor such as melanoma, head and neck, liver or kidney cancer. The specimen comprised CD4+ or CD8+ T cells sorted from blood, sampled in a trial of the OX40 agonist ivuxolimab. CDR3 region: CASRSGTSTDTQYF. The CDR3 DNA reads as TGTGCCTCCCGGTCGGGTACTAGCACAGATACGCAGTATTTT.